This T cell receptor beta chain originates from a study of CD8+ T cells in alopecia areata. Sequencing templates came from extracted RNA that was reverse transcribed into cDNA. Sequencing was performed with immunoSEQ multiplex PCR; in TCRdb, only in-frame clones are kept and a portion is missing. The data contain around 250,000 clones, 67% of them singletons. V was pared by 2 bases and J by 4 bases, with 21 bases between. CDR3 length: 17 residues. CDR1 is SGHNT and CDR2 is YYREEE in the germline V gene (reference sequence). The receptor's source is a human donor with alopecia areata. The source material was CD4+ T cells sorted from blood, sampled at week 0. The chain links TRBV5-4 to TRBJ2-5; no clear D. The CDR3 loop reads CASSFTRTRLNRETQYF. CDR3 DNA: TGTGCCAGCAGCTTTACTCGGACCCGATTAAACCGAGAGACCCAGTACTTC.